One and the same sample provided the 11 T cell receptor beta chains below, sequenced in a study of T cells after yellow fever vaccination. TCRdb independently ran MiXCR on the 5' RACE reads; one entry per CDR3 protein. The table records approximately 160,000 distinct CDR3 sequences, over 7% of them present only once. This specimen consisted of CD8+ T cells sorted from PBMCs, obtained 45 days after the yellow fever booster vaccination. Receptor source: a man aged 18 to 29 who received the YFV17D yellow fever vaccine.

The gene calls are TRBV7-3 and TRBJ1-1; tentative D call: TRBD1 (6 bases). The V and J ends lost 6 bases and 5 bases respectively, with 16 bases between them. This CDR3 has 14 residues. Germline loops: CDR1 SGHTA, CDR2 FQGTGA. DNA of the CDR3: TGTGCCAGCAGGCCTGAGGGGGTAGGGACTGAAGCTTTCTTT. Its translation is CASRPEGVGTEAFF.

The chain has TRBV20-1 and TRBJ2-3, with TRBD2 matching over 9 bases. Trimming took 2 bases from V and 0 from J; bases not matched to a gene: 6. Germline-derived CDR1 and CDR2 are DFQATT and SNEGSKA (reference sequence). This CDR3 is 16 amino acids long. CDR3 sequence reads: CSARRTSDISTDTQYF. The DNA of the CDR3 is TGCAGTGCTAGAAGGACTAGCGATATTAGCACAGATACGCAGTATTTT.

In this sample, this clonotype turned up a few times. CDR3 sequence: CASSEGTGSGNTIYF. The CDR3 nucleotides read TGTGCCAGCAGTGAGGGGACGGGGTCCGGAAACACCATATATTTT. V gene TRBV2 combines with J gene TRBJ1-3, with TRBD1 as a possible D gene (5 bases). The V end was cut by 3 bases, the J end by 4 bases, with 13 bases between. Germline CDR1 SNHLY, CDR2 FYNNEI. CDR3 size: 15 residues.

This clonotype was observed a few times. The V gene is TRBV7-2, the J gene TRBJ2-3; 7 positions match TRBD2. This CDR3 is 21 amino acids long. Germline V gene sequence: CDR1 SGHTA, CDR2 FQGNSA. With V trimmed by 1 base and J by 0 bases, 19 bases remained unmatched. CDR3 amino acids: CASSLDSRRLADTPSTDTQYF. The CDR3 DNA reads TGTGCCAGCAGCTTAGATAGTCGACGGCTAGCGGACACTCCTAGCACAGATACGCAGTATTTT.

The chain carries TRBV5-4 and TRBJ2-2, with TRBD1 as a possible D gene (5 bases). V was shortened by 0 bases and J by 8 bases, with 11 bases between the two germline ends. The CDR3 runs to 14 residues. CDR1 and CDR2 from the germline V gene are SGHNT and YYREEE (reference sequence). The CDR3 reads CASSLADSAGELFF. For the CDR3, the DNA is TGTGCCAGCAGCTTGGCCGACAGCGCAGGGGAGCTGTTTTTT.

This clonotype was seen more than once but under ten times. The chain joins TRBV7-9 to TRBJ2-1, with D uncertain. Germline V lookup: CDR1 SEHNR, CDR2 FQNEAQ (reference sequence). The CDR3 consists of 11 residues. V lost 5 bases and J lost 10, with 9 bases in between. The chain's CDR3 is CASSPGPEQFF. The DNA for the CDR3 is TGTGCCAGCAGCCCAGGTCCAGAGCAGTTCTTC.

The chain has TRBV7-9 and TRBJ2-5; possible D gene TRBD2, 5 bases. The V gene lost 7 bases and the J gene lost 3 bases, with 18 bases spanning the gap. The CDR3 spans 15 residues. The germline gives CDR1 SEHNR, CDR2 FQNEAQ (reference sequence). The DNA for the CDR3 is TGTGCCAGCACCTACCGGACTGTGAGAGAAGAGACCCAGTACTTC. This encodes CASTYRTVREETQYF.

The CDR3 region is CASSVARTTGELFF. The DNA of the CDR3 is TGTGCCAGCAGCGTAGCCAGGACAACCGGGGAGCTGTTTTTT. The chain recombines TRBV9 with TRBJ2-2, with a weak D call TRBD1 (5 bases). This CDR3 is 14 amino acids long. V dropped 0 bases and J dropped 5 bases, with 8 bases sitting between them. Looked up from germline, CDR1 is SGDLS and CDR2 is YYNGEE.

This clonotype has only a few counts. V is TRBV20-1 and J is TRBJ2-1; 11 bases line up with TRBD2. J lost 6 bases, V lost 5 bases, and 6 bases had no gene match. Germline V gene lookup returns CDR1 DFQATT and CDR2 SNEGSKA (reference sequence). The CDR3 length is 14 residues. CDR3 nucleotides: TGCAGTGCTCGACTAGCGGGGCTACTCAATGAGCAGTTCTTC. This codes for CSARLAGLLNEQFF.

This clonotype was observed many times. The chain has TRBV4-3 and TRBJ2-7; 10 nucleotides match TRBD1. The ends lost 8 bases at V and 2 bases at J; junction bases unmatched: 3. The CDR3 totals 13 residues. Germline V gene lookup returns CDR1 LGHNA and CDR2 YSLEER. DNA of the CDR3: TGCGCCAGCCGGGACAGGGGTCCCTACGAGCAGTACGTC. This sequence encodes CASRDRGPYEQYV.

This clonotype has a handful of counts. The V gene is TRBV7-9, the J gene TRBJ2-7; TRBD1 might be the D (6 bases). Deletions cut 4 bases from V and 0 bases from J, with 13 bases between. This CDR3 comprises 15 residues. In germline, CDR1 is SEHNR, CDR2 FQNEAQ (reference sequence). CDR3 DNA: TGTGCCAGCAGCTGGAAGACAGGACGCTCCTACGAGCAGTACTTC. Its translation: CASSWKTGRSYEQYF.